These 28 T cell receptor beta chains came from one sample sequenced in a study of long-term antiretroviral therapy in people with HIV (dated by TCRdb to the early 2020s). The immunoSEQ hsTCRB v3.0 assay was used at survey level resolution to sequence the TRB variable region. The table comes from immuneACCESS by way of TCRdb, which keeps in-frame sequences with V and J called. Part of the clones is missing from these tables; in studies checked, under half for an unresolved V gene and the rest for unknown reasons. The sample table lists 17,000 or so clones, about 84% of them with a count of one. The ten biggest clones cover more than 12% of the sample. The sequencing used unsorted PBMCs, collected less than 1.3 years before starting antiretroviral therapy. The receptor source for this set is a young man with HIV.

The chain links TRBV25-1 to TRBJ1-1; 8 positions match TRBD1. Trimming took 8 bases from V and 0 from J; bases not matched to a gene: 2. This CDR3 contains 13 residues. Per germline, CDR1 MGHDK and CDR2 SYGVNS. For the CDR3, the DNA is TGTGCCAGCGGGACAGGTTTGAACACTGAAGCTTTCTTT. Its translation is CASGTGLNTEAFF.

The chain joins TRBV5-5 to TRBJ1-2; D remains ambiguous. CDR1 is SGHKS, CDR2 YYEKEE, per germline (reference sequence). V lost 0 bases to trimming and J lost 3 bases, with 6 bases between them. The CDR3 runs 13 residues. The CDR3 loop is CASSLGRDYGYTF. The CDR3 region has the DNA TGTGCCAGCAGCTTGGGACGGGACTATGGCTACACCTTC.

This clone was picked up one time. The chain recombines TRBV7-3 with TRBJ2-1; no clear D gene. The CDR3 spans 12 residues. CDR1 and CDR2 (germline): SGHTA, FQGTGA. The V and J ends lost 1 base and 6 bases respectively, with 4 bases between them. In nucleotides, the CDR3 is TGTGCCAGCAGCTTAAACGCCAATGAGCAGTTCTTC. It is translated as CASSLNANEQFF.

The sample holds one count of this clone. The rearrangement uses TRBV5-4 and TRBJ1-1; D uncertain. The V gene lost 0 bases and the J gene lost 7 bases, with 10 bases spanning the gap. Germline V gene sequence: CDR1 SGHNT, CDR2 YYREEE (reference sequence). This CDR3 has 13 residues. The chain's CDR3 is CASSLGTRGEAFF. The CDR3 DNA follows: TGTGCCAGCAGCTTGGGGACGAGAGGTGAAGCTTTCTTT.

V is TRBV6-4 and J is TRBJ2-6, with D perhaps matching TRBD1 (6 bases). The CDR3 sequence is 15 residues long. Trimming took off 3 bases at V and 0 bases at J, with 6 bases between the two ends. Per the germline V gene, CDR1 is MRHNA and CDR2 is SNTAGT. The CDR3 coding sequence is TGTGCCAGCAGTGAGGACAGCTCTGGGGCCAACGTCCTGACTTTC. It translates to CASSEDSSGANVLTF.

This rearrangement joins TRBV29-1 to TRBJ2-5; D gene unclear. V gave up 5 bases and J gave up 4 bases, with 5 bases separating them. Germline CDR1 is SQVTM and CDR2 is ANQGSEA. The CDR3 has 10 amino acids. CDR3 sequence reads: CSVNAETQYF. The DNA for the CDR3 is TGCAGCGTTAACGCAGAGACCCAGTACTTC. The full variable domain, in which reference TRBV29-1 and TRBJ2-5 provide the parts outside the CDR3, is SAVISQKPSRDICQRGTSLTIQCQVDSQVTMMFWYRQQPGQSLTLIATANQGSEATYESGFVIDKFPISRPNLTFSTLTVSNMSPEDSSIYLCSVNAETQYFGPGTRLLVL.

This chain uses TRBV15 with TRBJ2-7, with 8 nucleotides matching TRBD1. Germline CDR1 reads LNHNV; CDR2 reads YYDKDF (reference sequence). The CDR3 length is 15 residues. Trimming at V came to 1 base and at J to 5 bases, leaving 7 bases not matched to a gene. The CDR3 nucleotides are TGTGCCACCAGCAGAGTCCAGGACAGGGACCACGAGCAGTACTTC. It codes for CATSRVQDRDHEQYF.

The chain couples TRBV4-2 to TRBJ2-1; D unclear. V shed 3 bases and J shed 8 bases, with 8 bases lying between them. CDR3 length: 12 residues. The V gene's germline CDR1 is LGHNA and CDR2 YNFKEQ. CDR3 bases: TGTGCCAGCAGCCAGTCAGCCGATGAGCAGTTCTTC. This codes for CASSQSADEQFF.

This clone was observed once. The V gene is TRBV10-1, the J gene TRBJ2-1, with 8 positions matching TRBD2. CDR1 is WNHNN and CDR2 is SYGVQD in the germline V gene (reference sequence). The CDR3 is 16 residues long. V gave up 8 bases and J gave up 7 bases; unmatched junction bases: 16. The DNA of the CDR3 is TGCGCCAGCTGGGGGATTGATAGCGGGGAAGGAAATGAGCAGTTCTTC. Its translation: CASWGIDSGEGNEQFF.

The genes are TRBV9 and TRBJ2-3; D gene unclear. The CDR3 contains 15 residues. The germline V and J ends were trimmed by 0 bases and 0 bases, with 8 bases remaining between them. In germline, CDR1 is SGDLS, CDR2 YYNGEE. The CDR3 region is CASSVGAGSTDTQYF. CDR3 DNA: TGTGCCAGCAGCGTAGGGGCCGGTAGCACAGATACGCAGTATTTT. The whole variable domain, remainder taken from reference TRBV9 and TRBJ2-3, is DSGVTQTPKHLITATGQRVTLRCSPRSGDLSVYWYQQSLDQGLQFLIQYYNGEERAKGNILERFSAQQFPDLHSELNLSSLELGDSALYFCASSVGAGSTDTQYFGPGTRLTVL.

The V gene is TRBV29-1, the J gene TRBJ1-1, with D uncertain. V lost 5 bases and J lost 1, with 11 bases in between. The CDR3 contains 13 residues. In germline, CDR1 is SQVTM, CDR2 ANQGSEA. The CDR3 region has the DNA TGCAGCGTTCAGGCATCCGGGAACACTGAAGCTTTCTTT. Translated: CSVQASGNTEAFF.

The chain combines TRBV27 with TRBJ1-5, with D perhaps TRBD1 (5 bases). The CDR3 runs to 14 residues. Trimming cost V 2 bases and J 7 bases, with 12 bases left between them. Germline V lookup: CDR1 MNHEY, CDR2 SMNVEV (reference sequence). Here the CDR3 DNA reads TGTGCCAGCAGTTTAAGTGGGGGAAGCCAGCCCCAGCATTTT. Amino acid sequence: CASSLSGGSQPQHF.

This sequence joins TRBV7-8 and TRBJ1-1; D uncertain. The CDR3 is made up of 12 amino acids. Per the germline V gene, CDR1 is SGHVS and CDR2 is FQNEAQ. V lost 8 bases and J lost 1, with 8 bases in between. The CDR3 nucleotides are TGTGCCAGCCAGGCCTCGAACACTGAAGCTTTCTTT. Translation: CASQASNTEAFF.

This chain uses TRBV28 with TRBJ2-7; no definite D call. Germline lookup yields CDR1 MDHEN and CDR2 SYDVKM. V lost 1 base and J 3 bases, leaving 10 bases between the germline ends. The CDR3 contains 14 residues. This CDR3 is CASSLFRPDYEQYF. The DNA for the CDR3 is TGTGCCAGCAGTTTATTTCGGCCCGACTACGAGCAGTACTTC.

The chain recombines TRBV6-1 with TRBJ2-7; 7 bases agree with TRBD1. The CDR3 runs 12 residues. After removal of 6 bases from V and 5 bases from J, the junction contained 4 bases not matched to a gene. CDR1 is MNHNS, CDR2 SASEGT, per germline. The CDR3 spells CASSQTGNEQYF. CDR3 sequence (DNA): TGTGCCAGCAGCCAGACAGGGAACGAGCAGTACTTC.

The V and J genes are TRBV19 and TRBJ1-2; 8 bases align to TRBD1. The CDR3 runs to 15 residues. J gave up 4 bases and V 6 bases, and 10 bases lay outside the gene matches. Germline CDR1 reads LNHDA; CDR2 reads SQIVND (reference sequence). In DNA, the CDR3 is TGTGCCAGTAGGGCTCCAGGGGGCCCGGGCTATGGCTACACCTTC. Its translation is CASRAPGGPGYGYTF.

The chain recombines TRBV9 with TRBJ2-3; D is unclear. From germline, CDR1 is SGDLS and CDR2 YYNGEE. This CDR3 has 12 amino acids. The germline V and J ends were trimmed by 3 bases and 2 bases, with 4 bases remaining between them. The CDR3 nucleotides read TGTGCCAGCAGCGGGCTCACAGATACGCAGTATTTT. Amino acid sequence: CASSGLTDTQYF.

The chain couples TRBV7-6 to TRBJ2-7; either TRBD1 or TRBD2 may fit D (6 bases each). V dropped 5 bases and J dropped 2 bases, with 28 bases sitting between them. Germline V gene data show CDR1 as SGHVS and CDR2 as FNYEAQ. CDR3 length: 19 amino acids. CDR3 DNA sequence: TGTGCCAGCAGCAAAGGGGCGAGGGGTGCGGGACATTCACCCTACGAGCAGTACTTC. Its translation is CASSKGARGAGHSPYEQYF.

J is TRBJ1-2 and V is TRBV5-6; 10 nucleotides align to TRBD1. The V gene end was trimmed by 3 bases and the J gene end by 5 bases; junction bases not matched to a gene: 7. Germline assignment: CDR1 SGHDT and CDR2 YYEEEE. The CDR3 length is 15 residues. Here the CDR3 DNA reads TGTGCCAGCAGCTCACCGGGACAGGGGTTATATGGCTACACCTTC. It codes for CASSSPGQGLYGYTF.

This clone is large within its sample. DNA of the CDR3: TGTGCCAGCAGTTACTCACTAGCGGAGTACGAGCAGTACTTC. Its protein product is CASSYSLAEYEQYF. V is TRBV6-5 and J is TRBJ2-7; 8 nucleotides line up with TRBD2. Trimming cost V 0 bases and J 4 bases; bases outside gene matches: 2. Germline V gives CDR1 MNHEY, CDR2 SVGAGI. CDR3 length: 14 residues.

The rearrangement links TRBV7-9 to TRBJ2-7, with 7 bases aligning to TRBD2. CDR3 length equals 16 residues. The V gene end was trimmed by 5 bases and the J gene end by 3 bases; junction bases not matched to a gene: 13. CDR1 and CDR2 (germline): SEHNR, FQNEAQ (reference sequence). In nucleotides, the CDR3 is TGTGCCAGCAGCGTCAGCACTCTAGCGGTGGGCTACGAGCAGTACTTC. Its protein product is CASSVSTLAVGYEQYF. Based on the CDR3 plus reference TRBV7-9 and TRBJ2-7, the full variable domain is DTGVSQNPRHKITKRGQNVTFRCDPISEHNRLYWYRQTLGQGPEFLTYFQNEAQLEKSRLLSDRFSAERPKGSFSTLEIQRTEQGDSAMYLCASSVSTLAVGYEQYFGPGTRLTVT.

The chain has TRBV7-2 and TRBJ2-5; 8 nucleotides line up with TRBD1. V lost 1 base, J lost 5 bases, and 9 bases stayed unmatched. The CDR3 is made up of 16 amino acids. Germline V gene sequence: CDR1 SGHTA, CDR2 FQGNSA. CDR3 amino acids: CASSLGGTGLGETQYF. The CDR3 nucleotides read TGTGCCAGCAGCTTAGGAGGGACAGGACTTGGGGAGACCCAGTACTTC.

The V call is TRBV30, the J call TRBJ2-3, with D possibly being TRBD2 (5 bases). This CDR3 is built from 12 residues. Between the trimmed V and J ends, which lost 8 bases and 4 bases, there was a span of 13 bases. Looked up from germline, CDR1 is GTSNPN and CDR2 is SVGIG (reference sequence). Here the CDR3 DNA reads TGTGCCATAGCGTACGCTTCAGATACGCAGTATTTT. Translation: CAIAYASDTQYF.

This CDR3 reads CASSLRKGQGTYEQYF. The CDR3 DNA follows: TGTGCCAGCAGTTTAAGGAAGGGACAGGGTACCTACGAGCAGTACTTC. The J gene is TRBJ2-7, the V gene TRBV28; 9 bases line up with TRBD1. CDR3 length: 16 amino acids. Trimming at V came to 2 bases and at J to 2 bases, leaving 7 bases not matched to a gene. Looked up from germline, CDR1 is MDHEN and CDR2 is SYDVKM.

This clone was seen a handful of times. The chain links TRBV2 to TRBJ2-1; the match to TRBD2 covers 8 bases. This CDR3 has 15 residues. The V gene's germline CDR1 is SNHLY and CDR2 FYNNEI. V lost 5 bases, J lost 8 bases, and 11 bases stayed unmatched. CDR3 region: CASSKGTSMAYEQFF. The DNA for the CDR3 is TGTGCCAGCAGTAAAGGGACTAGTATGGCCTATGAGCAGTTCTTC.

V gene TRBV6-1 combines with J gene TRBJ2-7; D remains unclear. The CDR3 has 13 amino acids. Trimming stripped 2 bases from V and 5 bases from J, with 10 bases between. Germline assignment: CDR1 MNHNS and CDR2 SASEGT. CDR3 sequence: CASSERQWNEQYF. CDR3 bases: TGTGCCAGCAGTGAACGCCAGTGGAACGAGCAGTACTTC.

This clone occurred once. The chain links TRBV4-1 to TRBJ2-1; D gene unclear. The CDR3 totals 12 residues. Germline V CDR1 and CDR2: MGHRA, YSYEKL. Trimming took 1 base from V and 4 from J, leaving 2 bases between them. CDR3 DNA: TGCGCCAGCAGCCAAGTATACAATGAGCAGTTCTTC. This sequence encodes CASSQVYNEQFF.

This sequence joins TRBV29-1 and TRBJ2-1; D ambiguous. The V gene's germline CDR1 is SQVTM and CDR2 ANQGSEA. Trimming removed 4 bases at V and 7 bases at J, with 14 bases between. This CDR3 contains 13 residues. CDR3 protein: CSVAPAGWNEQFF. The CDR3 region has the DNA TGCAGCGTTGCCCCCGCAGGATGGAATGAGCAGTTCTTC.